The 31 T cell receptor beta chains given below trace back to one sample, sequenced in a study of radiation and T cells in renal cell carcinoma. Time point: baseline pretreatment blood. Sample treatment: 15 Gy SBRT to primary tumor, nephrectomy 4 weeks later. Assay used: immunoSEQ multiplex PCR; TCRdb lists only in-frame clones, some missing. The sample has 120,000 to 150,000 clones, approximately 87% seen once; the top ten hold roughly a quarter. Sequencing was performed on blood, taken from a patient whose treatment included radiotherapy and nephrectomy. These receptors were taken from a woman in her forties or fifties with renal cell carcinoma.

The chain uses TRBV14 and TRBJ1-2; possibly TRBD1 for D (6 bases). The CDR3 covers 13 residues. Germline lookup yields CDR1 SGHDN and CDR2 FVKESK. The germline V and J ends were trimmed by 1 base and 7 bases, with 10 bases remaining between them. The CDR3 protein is CASSQVPRGGYTF. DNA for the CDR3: TGTGCCAGCAGCCAAGTCCCCAGGGGTGGCTACACCTTC.

The CDR3 sequence is CASSVGQEAETQYF. The CDR3 bases are TGTGCCAGCAGCGTAGGGCAGGAGGCAGAGACCCAGTACTTC. This chain links TRBV9 with TRBJ2-5, with a possible D match to TRBD2 (5 bases). This CDR3 spans 14 amino acids. Germline CDR1 reads SGDLS; CDR2 reads YYNGEE. V was trimmed by 0 bases and J by 4 bases, leaving 10 bases between them.

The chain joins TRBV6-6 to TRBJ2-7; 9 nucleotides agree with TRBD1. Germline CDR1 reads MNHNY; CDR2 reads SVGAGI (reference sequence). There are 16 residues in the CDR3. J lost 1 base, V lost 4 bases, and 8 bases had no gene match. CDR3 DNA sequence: TGTGCCAGCAGTTCCATGGACAGGGGCGATTCCTACGAGCAGTACTTC. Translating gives CASSSMDRGDSYEQYF.

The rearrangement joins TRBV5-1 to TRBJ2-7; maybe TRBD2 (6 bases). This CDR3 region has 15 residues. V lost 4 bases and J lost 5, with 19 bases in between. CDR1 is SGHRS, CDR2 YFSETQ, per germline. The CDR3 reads CASSPTPVGGDEQYF. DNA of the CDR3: TGCGCCAGCAGCCCAACACCGGTGGGGGGAGACGAGCAGTACTTC. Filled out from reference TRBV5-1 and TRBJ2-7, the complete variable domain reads KAGVTQTPRYLIKTRGQQVTLSCSPISGHRSVSWYQQTPGQGLQFLFEYFSETQRNKGNFPGRFSGRQFSNSRSEMNVSTLELGDSALYLCASSPTPVGGDEQYFGPGTRLTVT.

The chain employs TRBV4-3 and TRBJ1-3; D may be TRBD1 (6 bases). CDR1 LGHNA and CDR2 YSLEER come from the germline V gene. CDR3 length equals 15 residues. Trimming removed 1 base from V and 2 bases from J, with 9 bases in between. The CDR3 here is CASSQAPGAGNTIYF. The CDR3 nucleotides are TGCGCCAGCAGCCAAGCACCAGGGGCTGGAAACACCATATATTTT.

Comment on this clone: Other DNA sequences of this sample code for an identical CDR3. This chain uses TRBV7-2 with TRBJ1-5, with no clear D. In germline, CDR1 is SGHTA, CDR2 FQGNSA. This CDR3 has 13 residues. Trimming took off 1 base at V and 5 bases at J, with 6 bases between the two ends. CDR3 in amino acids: CASSLDRDQPQHF. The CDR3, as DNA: TGTGCCAGCAGCTTAGATCGGGATCAGCCCCAGCATTTT.

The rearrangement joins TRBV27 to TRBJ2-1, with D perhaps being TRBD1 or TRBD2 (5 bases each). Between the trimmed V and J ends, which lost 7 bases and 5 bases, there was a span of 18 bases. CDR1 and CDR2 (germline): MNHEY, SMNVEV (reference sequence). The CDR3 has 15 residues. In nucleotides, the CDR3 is TGTGCCAGCACCCCCTGGGGGTTATCTCACAATGAGCAGTTCTTC. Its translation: CASTPWGLSHNEQFF.

The CDR3 sequence is CASSLGLAGGVEQYF. The CDR3 nucleotides are TGTGCCAGCAGCTTGGGTCTAGCGGGGGGAGTCGAGCAGTACTTC. The chain combines TRBV5-5 with TRBJ2-7, with TRBD2 matching 11 bases. Germline loops: CDR1 SGHKS, CDR2 YYEKEE (reference sequence). The V gene end was trimmed by 0 bases and the J gene end by 6 bases; junction bases not matched to a gene: 5. The CDR3 spans 15 residues. Full variable domain (missing parts from reference TRBV5-5 and TRBJ2-7): DAGVTQSPTHLIKTRGQQVTLRCSPISGHKSVSWYQQVLGQGPQFIFQYYEKEERGRGNFPDRFSARQFPNYSSELNVNALLLGDSALYLCASSLGLAGGVEQYFGPGTRLTVT.

The chain's CDR3 is CASSKTWGGNEKLFF. CDR3 in DNA: TGTGCCAGCAGCAAAACGTGGGGCGGGAATGAAAAACTGTTTTTT. This sequence joins TRBV11-2 and TRBJ1-4, with D perhaps TRBD1 (5 bases). CDR3 length: 15 residues. Per the germline V gene, CDR1 is SGHAT and CDR2 is FQNNGV. Trimming took off 5 bases at V and 5 bases at J, with 15 bases between the two ends.

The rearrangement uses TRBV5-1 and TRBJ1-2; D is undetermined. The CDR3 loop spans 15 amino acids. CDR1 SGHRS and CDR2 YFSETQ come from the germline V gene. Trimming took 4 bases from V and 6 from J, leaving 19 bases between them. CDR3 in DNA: TGCGCCAGCAGCCTCCTAGGCCGCGGAGAGAATGGCTACACCTTC. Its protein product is CASSLLGRGENGYTF.

The CDR3 spells CASSDLGLGGSPNKQYF. As DNA, the CDR3 is TGCGCCAGCAGTGACCTAGGACTAGGAGGAAGCCCAAATAAGCAGTACTTC. The chain has TRBV10-1 and TRBJ2-7, with 7 bases aligning to TRBD2. The germline V gene has CDR1 WNHNN and CDR2 SYGVQD (reference sequence). V was clipped by 3 bases and J by 8 bases; unmatched bases: 19. The CDR3 loop spans 17 amino acids.

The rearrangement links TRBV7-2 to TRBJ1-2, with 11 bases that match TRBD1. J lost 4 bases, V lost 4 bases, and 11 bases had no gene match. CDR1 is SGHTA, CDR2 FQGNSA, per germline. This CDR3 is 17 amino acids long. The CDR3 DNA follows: TGTGCCAGCAGCTCCGACCGGACAGGGGGCGCCGGCTATGGCTACACCTTC. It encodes CASSSDRTGGAGYGYTF.

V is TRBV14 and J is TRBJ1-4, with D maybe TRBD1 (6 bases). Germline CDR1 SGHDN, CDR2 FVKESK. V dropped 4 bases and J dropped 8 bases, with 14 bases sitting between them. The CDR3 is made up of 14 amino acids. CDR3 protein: CASSLATGYEKLFF. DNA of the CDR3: TGTGCCAGCAGCCTCGCCACAGGGTACGAAAAACTGTTTTTT. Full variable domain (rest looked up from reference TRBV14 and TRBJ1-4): EAGVTQFPSHSVIEKGQTVTLRCDPISGHDNLYWYRRVMGKEIKFLLHFVKESKQDESGMPNNRFLAERTGGTYSTLKVQPAELEDSGVYFCASSLATGYEKLFFGSGTQLSVL.

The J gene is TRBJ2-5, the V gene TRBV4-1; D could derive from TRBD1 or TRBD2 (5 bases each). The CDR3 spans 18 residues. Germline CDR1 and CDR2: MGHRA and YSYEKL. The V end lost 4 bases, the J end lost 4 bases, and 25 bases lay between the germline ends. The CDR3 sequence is CASSPSYGGRRMGETQYF. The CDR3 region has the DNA TGCGCCAGCAGCCCGTCCTATGGGGGACGTAGGATGGGAGAGACCCAGTACTTC.

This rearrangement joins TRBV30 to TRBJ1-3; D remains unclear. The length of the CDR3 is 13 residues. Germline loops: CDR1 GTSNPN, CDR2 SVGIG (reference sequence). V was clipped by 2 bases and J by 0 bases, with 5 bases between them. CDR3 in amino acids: CAWSSYSGNTIYF. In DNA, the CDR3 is TGTGCCTGGAGTTCCTACTCTGGAAACACCATATATTTT.

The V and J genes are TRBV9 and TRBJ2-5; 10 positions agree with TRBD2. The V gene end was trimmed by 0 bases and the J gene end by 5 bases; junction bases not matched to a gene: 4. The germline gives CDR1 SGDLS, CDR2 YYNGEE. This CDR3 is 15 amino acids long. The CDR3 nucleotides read TGTGCCAGCAGCGTAGGGGTAGCGGGGGGCGAGACCCAGTACTTC. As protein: CASSVGVAGGETQYF. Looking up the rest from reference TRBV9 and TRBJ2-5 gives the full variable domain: DSGVTQTPKHLITATGQRVTLRCSPRSGDLSVYWYQQSLDQGLQFLIQYYNGEERAKGNILERFSAQQFPDLHSELNLSSLELGDSALYFCASSVGVAGGETQYFGPGTRLLVL.

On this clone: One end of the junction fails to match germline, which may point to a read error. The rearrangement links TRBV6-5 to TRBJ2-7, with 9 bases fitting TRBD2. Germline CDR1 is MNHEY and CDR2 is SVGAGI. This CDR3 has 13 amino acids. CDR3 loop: CASSRGAGGPRHF. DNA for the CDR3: TGTGCCAGCAGCCGAGGAGCGGGGGGCCCGCGGCACTTC.

The CDR3 nucleotides read TGTGCCAGCGAAATCGGGACGGTGAAAGGGCAGTACTTC. Translating gives CASEIGTVKGQYF. The rearrangement links TRBV6-1 to TRBJ2-7, with D possibly called TRBD1 or TRBD2 (5 bases each). Germline V gene lookup returns CDR1 MNHNS and CDR2 SASEGT. Between the trimmed V and J ends, which lost 8 bases and 9 bases, there was a span of 20 bases. This CDR3 contains 13 residues.

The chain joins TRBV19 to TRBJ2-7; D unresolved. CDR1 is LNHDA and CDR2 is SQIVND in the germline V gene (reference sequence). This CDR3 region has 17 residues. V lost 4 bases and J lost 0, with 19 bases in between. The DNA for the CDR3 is TGTGCCAGTAGTACCCCCCTTTTTGGTAGAAGCTCCTACGAGCAGTACTTC. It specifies CASSTPLFGRSSYEQYF.

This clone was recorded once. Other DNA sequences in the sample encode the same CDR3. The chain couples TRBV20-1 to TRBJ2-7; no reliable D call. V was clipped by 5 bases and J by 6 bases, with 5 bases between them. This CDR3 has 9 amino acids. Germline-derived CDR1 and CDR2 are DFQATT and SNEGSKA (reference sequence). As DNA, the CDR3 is TGCAGTGCTGGGGTCGAGCAGTACTTC. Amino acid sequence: CSAGVEQYF.

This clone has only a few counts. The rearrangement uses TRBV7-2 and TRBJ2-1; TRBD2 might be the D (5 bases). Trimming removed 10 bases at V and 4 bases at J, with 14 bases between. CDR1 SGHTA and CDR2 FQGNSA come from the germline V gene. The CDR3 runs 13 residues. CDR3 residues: CATENREYNEQFF. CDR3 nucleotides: TGTGCCACCGAGAACCGGGAATACAATGAGCAGTTCTTC.

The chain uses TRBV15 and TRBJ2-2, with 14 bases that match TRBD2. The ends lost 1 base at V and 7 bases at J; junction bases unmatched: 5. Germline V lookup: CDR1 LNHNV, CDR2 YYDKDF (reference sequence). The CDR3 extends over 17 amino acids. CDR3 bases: TGTGCCACCAGCAGAGGAGGACTAGCGGGGGGCCTCGGGGAGCTGTTTTTT. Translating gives CATSRGGLAGGLGELFF.

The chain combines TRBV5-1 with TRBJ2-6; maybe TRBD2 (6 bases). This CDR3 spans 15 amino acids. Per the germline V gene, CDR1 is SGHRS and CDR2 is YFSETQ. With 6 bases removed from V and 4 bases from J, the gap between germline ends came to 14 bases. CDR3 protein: CASIPGVPGANVLTF. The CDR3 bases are TGCGCCAGCATCCCGGGGGTCCCCGGGGCCAACGTCCTGACTTTC. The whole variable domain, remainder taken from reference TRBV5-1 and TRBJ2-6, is KAGVTQTPRYLIKTRGQQVTLSCSPISGHRSVSWYQQTPGQGLQFLFEYFSETQRNKGNFPGRFSGRQFSNSRSEMNVSTLELGDSALYLCASIPGVPGANVLTFGAGSRLTVL.

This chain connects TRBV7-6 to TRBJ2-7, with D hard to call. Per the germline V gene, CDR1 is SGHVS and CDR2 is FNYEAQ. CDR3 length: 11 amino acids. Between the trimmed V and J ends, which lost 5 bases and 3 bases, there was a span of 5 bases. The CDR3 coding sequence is TGTGCCAGCAGCAACTTCTACGAGCAGTACTTC. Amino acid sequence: CASSNFYEQYF.

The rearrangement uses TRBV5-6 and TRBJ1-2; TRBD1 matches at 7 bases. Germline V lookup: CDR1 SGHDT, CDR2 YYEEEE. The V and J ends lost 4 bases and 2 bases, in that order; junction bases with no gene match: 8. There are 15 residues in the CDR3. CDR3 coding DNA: TGTGCCAGCAGCCCTATGGGAGGGGGCAACTATGGCTACACCTTC. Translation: CASSPMGGGNYGYTF. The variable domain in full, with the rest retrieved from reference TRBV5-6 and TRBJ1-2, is DAGVTQSPTHLIKTRGQQVTLRCSPKSGHDTVSWYQQALGQGPQFIFQYYEEEERQRGNFPDRFSGHQFPNYSSELNVNALLLGDSALYLCASSPMGGGNYGYTFGSGTRLTVV.

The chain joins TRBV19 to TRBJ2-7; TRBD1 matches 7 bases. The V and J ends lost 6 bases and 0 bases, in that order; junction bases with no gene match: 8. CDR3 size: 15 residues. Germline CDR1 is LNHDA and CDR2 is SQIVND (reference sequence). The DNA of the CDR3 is TGTGCCAGTAGCCCGGGACAGAGTTTCTCCTACGAGCAGTACTTC. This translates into CASSPGQSFSYEQYF. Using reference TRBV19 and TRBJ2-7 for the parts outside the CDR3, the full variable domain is DGGITQSPKYLFRKEGQNVTLSCEQNLNHDAMYWYRQDPGQGLRLIYYSQIVNDFQKGDIAEGYSVSREKKESFPLTVTSAQKNPTAFYLCASSPGQSFSYEQYFGPGTRLTVT.

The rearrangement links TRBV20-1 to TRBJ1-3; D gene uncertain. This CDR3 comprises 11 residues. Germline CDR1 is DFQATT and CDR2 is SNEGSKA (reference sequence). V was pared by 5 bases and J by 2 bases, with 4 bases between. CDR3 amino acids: CSAAAGNTIYF. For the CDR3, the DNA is TGCAGTGCTGCAGCTGGAAACACCATATATTTT.

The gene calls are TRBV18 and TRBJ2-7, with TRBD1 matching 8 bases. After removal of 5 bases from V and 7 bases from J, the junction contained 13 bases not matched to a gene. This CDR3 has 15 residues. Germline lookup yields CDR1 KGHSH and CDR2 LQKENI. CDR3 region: CASSSTGQGIVEQYF. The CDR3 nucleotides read TGTGCCAGCTCATCAACCGGACAGGGTATCGTTGAGCAGTACTTC. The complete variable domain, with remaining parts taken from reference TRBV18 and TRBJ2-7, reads NAGVMQNPRHLVRRRGQEARLRCSPMKGHSHVYWYRQLPEEGLKFMVYLQKENIIDESGMPKERFSAEFPKEGPSILRIQQVVRGDSAAYFCASSSTGQGIVEQYFGPGTRLTVT.

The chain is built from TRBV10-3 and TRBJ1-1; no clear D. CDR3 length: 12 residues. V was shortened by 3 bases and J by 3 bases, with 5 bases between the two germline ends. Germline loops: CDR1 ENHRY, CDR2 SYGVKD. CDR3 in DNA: TGTGCCATCAGTGACGGGTACACTGAAGCTTTCTTT. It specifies CAISDGYTEAFF.

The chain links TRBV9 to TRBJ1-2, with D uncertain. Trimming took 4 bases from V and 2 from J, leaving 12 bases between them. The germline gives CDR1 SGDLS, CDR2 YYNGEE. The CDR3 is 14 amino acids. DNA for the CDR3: TGTGCCAGCAGCTCAAGCGCCAGCAACTATGGCTACACCTTC. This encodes CASSSSASNYGYTF.

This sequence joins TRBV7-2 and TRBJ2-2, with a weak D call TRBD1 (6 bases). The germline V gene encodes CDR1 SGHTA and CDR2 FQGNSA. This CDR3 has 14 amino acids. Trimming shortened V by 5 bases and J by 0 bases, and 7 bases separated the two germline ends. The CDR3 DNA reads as TGTGCCAGCAGCGGACAGTCGAACACCGGGGAGCTGTTTTTT. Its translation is CASSGQSNTGELFF.